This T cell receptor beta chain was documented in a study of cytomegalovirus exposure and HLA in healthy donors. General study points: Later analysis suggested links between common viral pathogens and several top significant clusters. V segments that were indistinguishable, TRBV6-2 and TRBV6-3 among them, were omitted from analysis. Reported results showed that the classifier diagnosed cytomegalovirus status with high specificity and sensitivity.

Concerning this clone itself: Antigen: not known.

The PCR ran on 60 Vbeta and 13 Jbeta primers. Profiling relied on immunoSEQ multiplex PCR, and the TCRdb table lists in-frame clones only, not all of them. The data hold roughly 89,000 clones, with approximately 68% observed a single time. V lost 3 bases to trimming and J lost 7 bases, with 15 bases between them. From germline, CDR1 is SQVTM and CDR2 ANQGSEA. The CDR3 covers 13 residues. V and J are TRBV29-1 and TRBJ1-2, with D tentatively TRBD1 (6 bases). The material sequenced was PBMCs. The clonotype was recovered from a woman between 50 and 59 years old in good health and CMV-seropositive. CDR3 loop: CSVEKYREVGYTF. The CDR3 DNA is TGCAGCGTTGAGAAGTACAGGGAAGTTGGCTACACCTTC. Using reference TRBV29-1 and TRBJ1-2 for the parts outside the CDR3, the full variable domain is SAVISQKPSRDICQRGTSLTIQCQVDSQVTMMFWYRQQPGQSLTLIATANQGSEATYESGFVIDKFPISRPNLTFSTLTVSNMSPEDSSIYLCSVEKYREVGYTFGSGTRLTVV.